This record looks at one T cell receptor (beta chain) sequence and its context. No antigen is known for it. Base qualities were left out, and no much larger clone turns up one base away. The CDR3, cysteine through phenylalanine, is 15 amino acids long. Only CDR3 DNA remains: 45 bases, in frame from the first base. CDR1 MNHNS and CDR2 SASEGT were looked up in the germline V gene. V loses 3 bases at its end and J loses 10 bases; junction bases beyond the gene matches: 12. The record originates from a study of blood T cell repertoires in COVID-19 (dated by TCRdb to the early 2020s). In terms of the full investigation: Collaborator samples came from the United States, Italy and Spain and covered acute and convalescent phases of COVID-19. Nearly every sample came with metadata listing a de-identified subject ID, COVID-19 status, age in years and sex. The dataset comprised deeply sampled blood TCRbeta repertoires from subjects exposed to, actively infected with, or recovered from COVID-19. Samples were obtained from the ongoing ImmuneRACE study (first 160 participants) and from 950 to 1,500 subjects provided by 6 global collaborators. HLA class I and class II types, where available, came from metadata supplied by the sample provider rather than from assay-based typing. The repertoires were released in a freely available public database meant as a resource for research on the immune response to SARS-CoV-2. The material from the prospective study consisted of cDNA or gDNA derived from T cells, B-cell-depleted T cells, or PBMCs.

The immunoSEQ Assay, a bias-controlled multiplex PCR, was used to amplify TCRbeta CDR3 regions from genomic DNA. As for how the authors treated the data: Nucleated cell counts per sample were estimated from amplification of reference gene primers within the assay. Sequence reads were collapsed and filtered to measure the absolute abundance of every unique TCRbeta CDR3 rearrangement. For each sample, productive Simpson clonality was calculated as the square root of Simpson's diversity index across productive rearrangements. TCRdb provides this immuneACCESS table in a form limited to in-frame rearrangements. Some clones are lacking; in checked studies, under half of them reflect an unresolved V gene, and why the rest are absent is not known. V, J and clone size are those of that table, while D and trimming were read from the DNA. The sample table shows roughly 230,000 clones, and 83% are seen once. The ten largest clones add up to around 5.9% of the sample.

The study at large found these results: The quantity of clinical and demographic metadata differed by source and by participant and was supplied without curation.

Collaborating institutions collected whole blood in K2EDTA tubes following their own protocols. For TCRbeta analysis, collaborators shipped samples in one of three forms: frozen whole blood, isolated PBMCs, or DNA extracted from either of those sample types. The rearranged segments are TRBV6-1 and TRBJ2-1; 7 bases in the middle match TRBD2. The clonotype comes from a human donor in a cohort sampled during active COVID-19. Sequenced input: peripheral blood. The DNA reads TGTGCCAGCAGTGATCCGTTGCGGGAGTATGGAGAGCAGTTCTTC. The resulting protein is CASSDPLREYGEQFF.